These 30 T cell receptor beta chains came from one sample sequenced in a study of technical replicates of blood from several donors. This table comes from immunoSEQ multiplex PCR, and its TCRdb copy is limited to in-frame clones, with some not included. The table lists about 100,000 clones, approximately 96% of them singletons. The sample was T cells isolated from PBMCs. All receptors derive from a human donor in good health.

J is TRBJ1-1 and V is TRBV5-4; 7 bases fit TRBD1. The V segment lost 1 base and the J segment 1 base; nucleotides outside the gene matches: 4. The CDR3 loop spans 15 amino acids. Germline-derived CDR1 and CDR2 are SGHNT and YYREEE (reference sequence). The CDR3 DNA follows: TGTGCCAGCAGCTTGCCGACAGGGCCGAACACTGAAGCTTTCTTT. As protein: CASSLPTGPNTEAFF.

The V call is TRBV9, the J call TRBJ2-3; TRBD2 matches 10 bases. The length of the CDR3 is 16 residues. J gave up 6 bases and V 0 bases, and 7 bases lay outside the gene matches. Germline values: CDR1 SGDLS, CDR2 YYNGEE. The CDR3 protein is CASSVEAGGSWDTQYF. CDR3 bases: TGTGCCAGCAGCGTAGAAGCGGGAGGGTCTTGGGATACGCAGTATTTT. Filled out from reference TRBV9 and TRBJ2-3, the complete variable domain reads DSGVTQTPKHLITATGQRVTLRCSPRSGDLSVYWYQQSLDQGLQFLIQYYNGEERAKGNILERFSAQQFPDLHSELNLSSLELGDSALYFCASSVEAGGSWDTQYFGPGTRLTVL.

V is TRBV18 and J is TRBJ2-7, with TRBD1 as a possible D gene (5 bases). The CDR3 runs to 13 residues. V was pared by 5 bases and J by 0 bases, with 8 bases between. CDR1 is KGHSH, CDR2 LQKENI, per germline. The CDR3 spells CASSNDSSYEQYF. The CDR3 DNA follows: TGTGCCAGCTCAAATGACAGCTCCTACGAGCAGTACTTC.

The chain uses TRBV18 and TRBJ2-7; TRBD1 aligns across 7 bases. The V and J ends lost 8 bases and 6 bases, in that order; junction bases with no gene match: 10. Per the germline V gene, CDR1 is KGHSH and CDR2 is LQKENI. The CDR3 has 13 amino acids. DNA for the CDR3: TGTGCCAGCCTACAGGGGCGAGATCGCGAGCAGTACTTC. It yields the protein CASLQGRDREQYF.

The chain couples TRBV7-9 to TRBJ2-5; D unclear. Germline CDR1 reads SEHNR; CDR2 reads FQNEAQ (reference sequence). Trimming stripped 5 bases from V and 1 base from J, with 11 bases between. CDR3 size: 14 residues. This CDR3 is CASSPLIPQETQYF. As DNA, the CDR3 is TGTGCCAGCAGCCCCTTAATCCCCCAAGAGACCCAGTACTTC.

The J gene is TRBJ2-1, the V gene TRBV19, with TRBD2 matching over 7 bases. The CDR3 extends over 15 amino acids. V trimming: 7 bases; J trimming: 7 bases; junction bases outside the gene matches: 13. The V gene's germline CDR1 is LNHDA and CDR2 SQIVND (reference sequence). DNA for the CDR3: TGTGCCAGTACCCCCGGGCGGGAGAGAAAGAATGAGCAGTTCTTC. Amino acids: CASTPGRERKNEQFF. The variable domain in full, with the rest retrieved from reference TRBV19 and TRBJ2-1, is DGGITQSPKYLFRKEGQNVTLSCEQNLNHDAMYWYRQDPGQGLRLIYYSQIVNDFQKGDIAEGYSVSREKKESFPLTVTSAQKNPTAFYLCASTPGRERKNEQFFGPGTRLTVL.

The CDR3 nucleotides read TGTGCCAGCAGCTTGGCGTCTAGCGGAGAGACCCAGTACTTC. Translating it yields CASSLASSGETQYF. This chain connects TRBV5-4 to TRBJ2-5, with 7 positions matching TRBD2. The CDR3 runs 14 residues. The germline CDR1 and CDR2 sequences are SGHNT and YYREEE (reference sequence). V dropped 0 bases and J dropped 4; count of bases not matched to a gene: 3. The complete variable domain, with remaining parts taken from reference TRBV5-4 and TRBJ2-5, reads ETGVTQSPTHLIKTRGQQVTLRCSSQSGHNTVSWYQQALGQGPQFIFQYYREEENGRGNFPPRFSGLQFPNYSSELNVNALELDDSALYLCASSLASSGETQYFGPGTRLLVL.

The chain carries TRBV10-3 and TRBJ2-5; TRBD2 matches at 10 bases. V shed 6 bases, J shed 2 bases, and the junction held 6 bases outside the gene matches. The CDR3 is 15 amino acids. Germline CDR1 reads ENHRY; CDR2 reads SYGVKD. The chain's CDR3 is CAISGLAGEQETQYF. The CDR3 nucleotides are TGTGCCATCAGCGGGCTAGCGGGAGAACAAGAGACCCAGTACTTC.

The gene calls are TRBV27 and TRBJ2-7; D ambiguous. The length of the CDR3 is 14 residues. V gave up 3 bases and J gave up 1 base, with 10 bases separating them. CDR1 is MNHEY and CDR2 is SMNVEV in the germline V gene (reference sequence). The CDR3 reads CASSFGQASYEQYF. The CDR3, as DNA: TGTGCCAGCAGTTTTGGCCAGGCGTCCTACGAGCAGTACTTC.

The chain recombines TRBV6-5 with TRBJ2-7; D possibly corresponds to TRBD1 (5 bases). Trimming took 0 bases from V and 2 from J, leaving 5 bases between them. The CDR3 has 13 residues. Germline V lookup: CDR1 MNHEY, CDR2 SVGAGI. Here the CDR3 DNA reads TGTGCCAGCAGTTACTCGGACACCTACGAGCAGTACTTC. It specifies CASSYSDTYEQYF.

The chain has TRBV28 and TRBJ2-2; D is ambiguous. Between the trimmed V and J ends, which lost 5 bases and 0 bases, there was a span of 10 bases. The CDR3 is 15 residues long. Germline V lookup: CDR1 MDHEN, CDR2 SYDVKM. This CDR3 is CASSLPTANTGELFF. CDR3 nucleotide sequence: TGTGCCAGCAGTCTACCAACAGCGAACACCGGGGAGCTGTTTTTT.

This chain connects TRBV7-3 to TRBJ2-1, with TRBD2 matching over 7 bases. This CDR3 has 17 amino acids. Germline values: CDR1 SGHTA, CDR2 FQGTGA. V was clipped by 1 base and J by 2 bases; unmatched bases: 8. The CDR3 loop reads CASSLSLRDYPYNEQFF. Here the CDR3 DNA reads TGTGCCAGCAGCTTAAGCCTCCGGGACTACCCCTACAATGAGCAGTTCTTC. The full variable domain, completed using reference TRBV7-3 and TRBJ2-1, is GAGVSQTPSNKVTEKGKYVELRCDPISGHTALYWYRQSLGQGPEFLIYFQGTGAADDSGLPNDRFFAVRPEGSVSTLKIQRTERGDSAVYLCASSLSLRDYPYNEQFFGPGTRLTVL.

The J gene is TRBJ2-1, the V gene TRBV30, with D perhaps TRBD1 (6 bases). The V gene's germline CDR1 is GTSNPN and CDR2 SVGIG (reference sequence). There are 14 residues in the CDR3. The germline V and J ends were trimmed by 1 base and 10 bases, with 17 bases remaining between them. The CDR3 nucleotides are TGTGCCTGGAGTGACCTGGGGGCATTCAGGGAGCAGTTCTTC. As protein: CAWSDLGAFREQFF.

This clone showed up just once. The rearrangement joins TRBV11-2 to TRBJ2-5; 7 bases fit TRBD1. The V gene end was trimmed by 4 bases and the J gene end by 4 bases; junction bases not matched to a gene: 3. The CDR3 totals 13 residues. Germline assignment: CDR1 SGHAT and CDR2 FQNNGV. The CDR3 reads CASSSTGRETQYF. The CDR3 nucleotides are TGTGCCAGCAGCTCGACAGGGAGAGAGACCCAGTACTTC.

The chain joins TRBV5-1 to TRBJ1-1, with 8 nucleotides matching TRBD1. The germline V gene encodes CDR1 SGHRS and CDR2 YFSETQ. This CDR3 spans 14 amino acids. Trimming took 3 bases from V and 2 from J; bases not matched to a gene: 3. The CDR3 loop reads CASSYGQGNTEAFF. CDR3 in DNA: TGCGCCAGCAGCTATGGACAGGGAAACACTGAAGCTTTCTTT.

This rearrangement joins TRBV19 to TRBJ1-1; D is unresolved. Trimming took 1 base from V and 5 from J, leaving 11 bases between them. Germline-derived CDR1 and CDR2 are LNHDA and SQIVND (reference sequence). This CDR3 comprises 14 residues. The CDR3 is CASSIARERTEAFF. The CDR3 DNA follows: TGTGCCAGTAGTATAGCGAGGGAAAGGACTGAAGCTTTCTTT.

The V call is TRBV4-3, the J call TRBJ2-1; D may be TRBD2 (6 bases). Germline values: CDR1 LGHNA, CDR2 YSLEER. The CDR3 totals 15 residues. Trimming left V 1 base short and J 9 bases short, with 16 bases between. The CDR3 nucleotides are TGCGCCAGCAGCCAAGTTGGCATCGGGACTTCTGAGCAGTTCTTC. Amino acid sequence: CASSQVGIGTSEQFF.

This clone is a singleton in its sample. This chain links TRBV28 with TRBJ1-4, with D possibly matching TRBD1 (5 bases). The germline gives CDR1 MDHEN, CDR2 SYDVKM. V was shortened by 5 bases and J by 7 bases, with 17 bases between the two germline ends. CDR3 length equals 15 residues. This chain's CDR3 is CASSLALGQGEKLFF. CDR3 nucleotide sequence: TGTGCCAGCAGTCTCGCCCTGGGGCAGGGTGAAAAACTGTTTTTT.

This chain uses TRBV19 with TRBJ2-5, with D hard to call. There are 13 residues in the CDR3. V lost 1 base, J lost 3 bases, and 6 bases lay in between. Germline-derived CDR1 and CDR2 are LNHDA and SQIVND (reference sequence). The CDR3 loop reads CASSIAGEETQYF. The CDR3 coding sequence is TGTGCCAGTAGTATAGCCGGAGAAGAGACCCAGTACTTC.

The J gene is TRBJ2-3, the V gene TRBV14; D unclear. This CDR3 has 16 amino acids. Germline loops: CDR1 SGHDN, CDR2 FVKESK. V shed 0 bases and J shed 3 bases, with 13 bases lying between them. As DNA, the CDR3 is TGTGCCAGCAGCCAAGACACCCCGAGGTTTACAGATACGCAGTATTTT. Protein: CASSQDTPRFTDTQYF. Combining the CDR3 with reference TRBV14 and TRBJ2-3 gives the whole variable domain EAGVTQFPSHSVIEKGQTVTLRCDPISGHDNLYWYRRVMGKEIKFLLHFVKESKQDESGMPNNRFLAERTGGTYSTLKVQPAELEDSGVYFCASSQDTPRFTDTQYFGPGTRLTVL.

Here the CDR3 DNA reads TGTGCCATCAGTGAGCGGGGAGAGACCCAGTACTTC. Its translation: CAISERGETQYF. This chain connects TRBV10-3 to TRBJ2-5, with TRBD2 as a possible D gene (5 bases). The CDR3 extends over 12 amino acids. Germline CDR1 reads ENHRY; CDR2 reads SYGVKD. The germline V and J ends were trimmed by 2 bases and 4 bases, with 5 bases remaining between them.

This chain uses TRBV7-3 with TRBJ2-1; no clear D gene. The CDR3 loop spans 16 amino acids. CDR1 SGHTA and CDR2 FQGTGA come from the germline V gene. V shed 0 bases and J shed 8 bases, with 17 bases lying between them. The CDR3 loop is CASSLTRRNRSHEQFF. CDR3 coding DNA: TGTGCCAGCAGCTTAACCAGACGGAATAGGAGCCATGAGCAGTTCTTC.

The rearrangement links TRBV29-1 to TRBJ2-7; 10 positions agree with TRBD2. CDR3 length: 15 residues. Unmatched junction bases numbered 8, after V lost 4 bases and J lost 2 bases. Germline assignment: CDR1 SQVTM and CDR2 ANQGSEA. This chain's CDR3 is CSVVLLAGLPYEQYF. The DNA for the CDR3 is TGCAGCGTTGTTTTACTAGCGGGACTCCCCTACGAGCAGTACTTC.

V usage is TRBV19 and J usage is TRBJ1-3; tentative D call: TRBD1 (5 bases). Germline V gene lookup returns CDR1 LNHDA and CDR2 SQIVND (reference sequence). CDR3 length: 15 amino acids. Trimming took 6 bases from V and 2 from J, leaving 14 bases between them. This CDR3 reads CASRRRQGTGNTIYF. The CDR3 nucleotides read TGTGCCAGTAGGAGAAGGCAGGGCACTGGAAACACCATATATTTT.

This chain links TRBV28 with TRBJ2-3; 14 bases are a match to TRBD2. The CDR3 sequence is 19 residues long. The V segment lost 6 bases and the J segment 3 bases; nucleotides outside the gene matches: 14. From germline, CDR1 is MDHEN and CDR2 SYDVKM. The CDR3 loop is CASSFPGLAGEGQTDTQYF. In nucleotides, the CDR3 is TGTGCCAGCAGCTTCCCGGGACTAGCGGGAGAGGGGCAGACAGATACGCAGTATTTT.

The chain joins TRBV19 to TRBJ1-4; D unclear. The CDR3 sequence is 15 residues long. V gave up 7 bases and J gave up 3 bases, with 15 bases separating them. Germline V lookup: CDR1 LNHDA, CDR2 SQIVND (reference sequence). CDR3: CASKSQVASNEKLFF. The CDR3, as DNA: TGTGCCAGTAAATCTCAGGTCGCGTCTAATGAAAAACTGTTTTTT.

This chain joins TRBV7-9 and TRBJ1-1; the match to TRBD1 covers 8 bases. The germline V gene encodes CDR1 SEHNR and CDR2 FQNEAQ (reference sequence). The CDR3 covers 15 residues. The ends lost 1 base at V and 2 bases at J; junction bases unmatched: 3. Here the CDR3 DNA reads TGTGCCAGCAGCTTAGGGACAGGGCCTAACACTGAAGCTTTCTTT. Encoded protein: CASSLGTGPNTEAFF. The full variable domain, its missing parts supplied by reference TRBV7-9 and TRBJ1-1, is DTGVSQNPRHKITKRGQNVTFRCDPISEHNRLYWYRQTLGQGPEFLTYFQNEAQLEKSRLLSDRFSAERPKGSFSTLEIQRTEQGDSAMYLCASSLGTGPNTEAFFGQGTRLTVV.

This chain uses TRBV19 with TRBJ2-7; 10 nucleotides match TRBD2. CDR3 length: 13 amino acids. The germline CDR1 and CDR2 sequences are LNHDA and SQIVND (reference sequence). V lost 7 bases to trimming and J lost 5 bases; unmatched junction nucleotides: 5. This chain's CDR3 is CASNKREGNEQYF. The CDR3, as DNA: TGTGCCAGTAATAAGCGGGAGGGGAACGAGCAGTACTTC. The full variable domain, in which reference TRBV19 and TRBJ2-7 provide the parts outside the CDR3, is DGGITQSPKYLFRKEGQNVTLSCEQNLNHDAMYWYRQDPGQGLRLIYYSQIVNDFQKGDIAEGYSVSREKKESFPLTVTSAQKNPTAFYLCASNKREGNEQYFGPGTRLTVT.

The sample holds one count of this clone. In DNA form, the CDR3 reads TGTGCCAGCTCACCAGGAGCCGGGGAGGGCGAGCAGTACTTC. The encoded protein is CASSPGAGEGEQYF. This sequence joins TRBV18 and TRBJ2-7; 7 bases align to TRBD2. Losses at the gene ends were 2 bases for V and 6 bases for J; bases not matched to a gene: 7. In germline, CDR1 is KGHSH, CDR2 LQKENI. The CDR3 totals 14 residues.

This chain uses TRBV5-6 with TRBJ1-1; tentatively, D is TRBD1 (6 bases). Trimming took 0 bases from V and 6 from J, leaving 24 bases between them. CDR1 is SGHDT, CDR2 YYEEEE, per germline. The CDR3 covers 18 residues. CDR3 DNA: TGTGCCAGCAGCTTGGCCCCGAGGGACATTACCCTCCCGGCTGAAGCTTTCTTT. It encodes CASSLAPRDITLPAEAFF.